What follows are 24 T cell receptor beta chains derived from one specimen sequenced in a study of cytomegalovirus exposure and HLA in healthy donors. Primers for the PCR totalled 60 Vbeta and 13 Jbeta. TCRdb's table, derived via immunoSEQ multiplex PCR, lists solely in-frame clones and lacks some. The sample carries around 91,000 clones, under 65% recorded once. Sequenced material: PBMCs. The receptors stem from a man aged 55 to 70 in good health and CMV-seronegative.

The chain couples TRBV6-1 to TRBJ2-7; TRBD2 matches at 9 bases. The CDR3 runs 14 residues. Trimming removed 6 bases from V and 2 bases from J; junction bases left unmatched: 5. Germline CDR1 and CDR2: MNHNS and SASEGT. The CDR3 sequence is CASSRREGPYEQYF. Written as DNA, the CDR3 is TGTGCCAGCAGCAGGCGGGAGGGCCCCTACGAGCAGTACTTC.

The CDR3 sequence: CASSLTRVNTEAFF. The CDR3 bases are TGTGCCAGCAGCTTGACCAGGGTGAACACTGAAGCTTTCTTT. V and J are TRBV6-5 and TRBJ1-1; TRBD1 is a possible D gene (5 bases). The V end lost 6 bases, the J end lost 0 bases, and 11 bases lay between the germline ends. Germline CDR1 MNHEY, CDR2 SVGAGI. CDR3 length equals 14 residues.

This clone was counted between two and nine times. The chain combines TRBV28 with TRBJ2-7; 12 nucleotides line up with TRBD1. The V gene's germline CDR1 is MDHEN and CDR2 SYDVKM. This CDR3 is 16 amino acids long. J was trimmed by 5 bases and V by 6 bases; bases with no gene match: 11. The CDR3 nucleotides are TGTGCCAGCAGCCGAACCCCGGGACAGGGGGCCGACGAGCAGTACTTC. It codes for CASSRTPGQGADEQYF.

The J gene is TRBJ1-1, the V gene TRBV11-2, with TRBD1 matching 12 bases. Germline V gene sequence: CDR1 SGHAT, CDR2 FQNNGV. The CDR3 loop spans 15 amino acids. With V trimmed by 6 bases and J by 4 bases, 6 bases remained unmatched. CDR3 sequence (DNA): TGTGCCAGCAGTTTTATGGGACAGGGGGCCACTGAAGCTTTCTTT. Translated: CASSFMGQGATEAFF.

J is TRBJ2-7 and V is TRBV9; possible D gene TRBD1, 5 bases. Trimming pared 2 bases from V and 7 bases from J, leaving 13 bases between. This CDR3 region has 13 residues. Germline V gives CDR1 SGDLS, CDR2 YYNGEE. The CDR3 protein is CASSVRTTGEQYF. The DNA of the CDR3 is TGTGCCAGCAGCGTCCGGACAACGGGTGAGCAGTACTTC. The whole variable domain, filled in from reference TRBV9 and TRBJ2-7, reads DSGVTQTPKHLITATGQRVTLRCSPRSGDLSVYWYQQSLDQGLQFLIQYYNGEERAKGNILERFSAQQFPDLHSELNLSSLELGDSALYFCASSVRTTGEQYFGPGTRLTVT.

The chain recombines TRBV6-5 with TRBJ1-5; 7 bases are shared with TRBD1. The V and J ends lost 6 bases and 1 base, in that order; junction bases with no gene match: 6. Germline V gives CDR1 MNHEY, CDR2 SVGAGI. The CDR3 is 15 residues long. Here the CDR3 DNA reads TGTGCCAGCAGAGAGGACAGGCTGAGCAATCAGCCCCAGCATTTT. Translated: CASREDRLSNQPQHF.

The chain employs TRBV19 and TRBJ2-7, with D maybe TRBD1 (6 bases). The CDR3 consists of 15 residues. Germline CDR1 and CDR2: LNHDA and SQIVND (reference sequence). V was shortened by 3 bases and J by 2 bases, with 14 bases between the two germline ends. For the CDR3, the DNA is TGTGCCAGTAGTATCCGGCAGGGGTCCCCCTACGAGCAGTACTTC. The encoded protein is CASSIRQGSPYEQYF. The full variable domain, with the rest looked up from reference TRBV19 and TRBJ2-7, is DGGITQSPKYLFRKEGQNVTLSCEQNLNHDAMYWYRQDPGQGLRLIYYSQIVNDFQKGDIAEGYSVSREKKESFPLTVTSAQKNPTAFYLCASSIRQGSPYEQYFGPGTRLTVT.

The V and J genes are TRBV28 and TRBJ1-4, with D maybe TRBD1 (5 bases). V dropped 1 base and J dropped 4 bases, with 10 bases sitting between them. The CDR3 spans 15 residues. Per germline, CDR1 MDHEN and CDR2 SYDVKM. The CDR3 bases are TGTGCCAGCAGTTTATTTTCAGGGAATAATGAAAAACTGTTTTTT. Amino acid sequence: CASSLFSGNNEKLFF.

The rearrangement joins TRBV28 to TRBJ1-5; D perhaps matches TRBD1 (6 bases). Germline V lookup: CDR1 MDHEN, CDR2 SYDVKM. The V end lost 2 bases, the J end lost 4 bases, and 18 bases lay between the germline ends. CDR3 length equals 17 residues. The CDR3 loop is CASSLLPRTAENQPQHF. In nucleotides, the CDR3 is TGTGCCAGCAGTTTACTCCCCAGGACAGCTGAAAATCAGCCCCAGCATTTT.

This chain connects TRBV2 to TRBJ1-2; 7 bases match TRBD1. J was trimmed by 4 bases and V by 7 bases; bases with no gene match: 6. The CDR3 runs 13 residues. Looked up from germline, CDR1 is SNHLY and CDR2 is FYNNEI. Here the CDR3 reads CASKPGQSYGYTF. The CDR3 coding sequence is TGTGCCAGCAAACCGGGACAGTCCTATGGCTACACCTTC.

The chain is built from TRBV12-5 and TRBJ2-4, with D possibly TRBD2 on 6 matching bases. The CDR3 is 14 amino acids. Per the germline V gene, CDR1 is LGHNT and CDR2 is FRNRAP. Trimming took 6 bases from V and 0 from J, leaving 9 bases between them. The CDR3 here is CASGPGVAKNIQYF. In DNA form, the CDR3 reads TGTGCTAGTGGACCGGGGGTAGCCAAAAACATTCAGTACTTC.

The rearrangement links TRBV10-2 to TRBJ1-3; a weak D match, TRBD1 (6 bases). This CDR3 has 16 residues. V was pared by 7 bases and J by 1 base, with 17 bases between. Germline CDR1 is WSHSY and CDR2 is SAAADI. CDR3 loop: CASTETGPQSGNTIYF. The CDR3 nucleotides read TGCGCCAGCACGGAAACAGGGCCACAGTCTGGAAACACCATATATTTT.

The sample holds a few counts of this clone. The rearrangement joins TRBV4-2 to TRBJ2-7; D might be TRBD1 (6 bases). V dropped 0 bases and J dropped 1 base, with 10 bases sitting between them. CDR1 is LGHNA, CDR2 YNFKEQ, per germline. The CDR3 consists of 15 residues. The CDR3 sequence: CASSQDMGASYEQYF. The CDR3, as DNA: TGTGCCAGCAGCCAAGATATGGGGGCTTCCTACGAGCAGTACTTC.

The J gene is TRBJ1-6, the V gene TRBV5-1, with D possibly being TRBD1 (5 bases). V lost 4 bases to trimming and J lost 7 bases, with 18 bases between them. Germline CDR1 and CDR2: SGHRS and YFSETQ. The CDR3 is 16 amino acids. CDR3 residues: CASSPIDQGFNSPLHF. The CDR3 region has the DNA TGCGCCAGCAGCCCGATTGATCAGGGTTTCAATTCACCCCTCCACTTT.

CDR3 sequence reads: CASRETGGAYGYTF. As DNA, the CDR3 is TGTGCCAGCAGGGAGACAGGGGGCGCCTATGGCTACACCTTC. The chain is built from TRBV6-1 and TRBJ1-2; TRBD1 agrees at 10 bases. This CDR3 has 14 amino acids. Germline CDR1 reads MNHNS; CDR2 reads SASEGT. J lost 4 bases, V lost 6 bases, and 5 bases had no gene match.

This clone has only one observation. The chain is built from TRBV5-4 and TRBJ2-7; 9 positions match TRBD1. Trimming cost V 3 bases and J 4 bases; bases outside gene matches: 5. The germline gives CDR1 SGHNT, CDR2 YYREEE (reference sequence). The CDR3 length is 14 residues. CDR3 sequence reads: CASSSGTGFYEQYF. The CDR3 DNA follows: TGTGCCAGCAGCTCGGGGACAGGGTTTTACGAGCAGTACTTC.

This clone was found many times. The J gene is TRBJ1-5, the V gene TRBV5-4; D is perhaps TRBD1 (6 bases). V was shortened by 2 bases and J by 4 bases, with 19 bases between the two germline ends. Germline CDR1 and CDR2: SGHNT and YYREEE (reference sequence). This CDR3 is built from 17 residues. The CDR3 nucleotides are TGTGCCAGCAGCTTAGGTCCTCGGACAGAGAGTAATCAGCCCCAGCATTTT. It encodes CASSLGPRTESNQPQHF.

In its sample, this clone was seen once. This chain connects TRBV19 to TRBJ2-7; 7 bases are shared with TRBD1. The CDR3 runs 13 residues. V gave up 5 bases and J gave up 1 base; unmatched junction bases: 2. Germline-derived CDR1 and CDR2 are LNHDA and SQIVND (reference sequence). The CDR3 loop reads CASSWDRSYEQYF. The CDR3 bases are TGTGCCAGTAGTTGGGACAGATCCTACGAGCAGTACTTC. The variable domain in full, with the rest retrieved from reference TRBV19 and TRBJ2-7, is DGGITQSPKYLFRKEGQNVTLSCEQNLNHDAMYWYRQDPGQGLRLIYYSQIVNDFQKGDIAEGYSVSREKKESFPLTVTSAQKNPTAFYLCASSWDRSYEQYFGPGTRLTVT.

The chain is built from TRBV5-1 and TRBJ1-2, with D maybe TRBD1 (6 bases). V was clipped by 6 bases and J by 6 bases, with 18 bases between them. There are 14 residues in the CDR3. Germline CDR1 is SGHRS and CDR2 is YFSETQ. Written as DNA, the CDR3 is TGCGCCAGCACCTCCTCAGGGGTAGGAGATGGCTACACCTTC. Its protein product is CASTSSGVGDGYTF.

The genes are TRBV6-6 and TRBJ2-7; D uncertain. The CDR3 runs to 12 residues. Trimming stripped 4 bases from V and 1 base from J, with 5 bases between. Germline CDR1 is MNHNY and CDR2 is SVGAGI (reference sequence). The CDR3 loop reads CASSSFSYEQYF. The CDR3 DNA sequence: TGTGCCAGCAGTTCGTTTTCCTACGAGCAGTACTTC.

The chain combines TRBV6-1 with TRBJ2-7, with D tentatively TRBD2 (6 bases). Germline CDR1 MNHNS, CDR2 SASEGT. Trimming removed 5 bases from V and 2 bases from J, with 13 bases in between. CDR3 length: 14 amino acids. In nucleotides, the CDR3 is TGTGCCAGCAGTACGGAGGGGTGGACCTACGAGCAGTACTTC. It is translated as CASSTEGWTYEQYF.

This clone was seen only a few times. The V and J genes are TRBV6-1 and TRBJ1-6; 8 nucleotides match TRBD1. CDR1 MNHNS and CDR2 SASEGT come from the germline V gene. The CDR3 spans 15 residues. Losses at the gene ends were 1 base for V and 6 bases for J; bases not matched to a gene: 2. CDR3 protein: CASSEGTGGNSPLHF. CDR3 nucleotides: TGTGCCAGCAGTGAAGGTACAGGGGGTAATTCACCCCTCCACTTT.

The CDR3 DNA follows: TGTGCCAGCAGCGACGGACAGGGGCAAAATCAGCCCCAGCATTTT. As protein: CASSDGQGQNQPQHF. This sequence joins TRBV6-6 and TRBJ1-5; TRBD1 aligns across 9 bases. Germline V gene lookup returns CDR1 MNHNY and CDR2 SVGAGI (reference sequence). The CDR3 consists of 15 residues. Trimming cost V 6 bases and J 4 bases; bases outside gene matches: 7.

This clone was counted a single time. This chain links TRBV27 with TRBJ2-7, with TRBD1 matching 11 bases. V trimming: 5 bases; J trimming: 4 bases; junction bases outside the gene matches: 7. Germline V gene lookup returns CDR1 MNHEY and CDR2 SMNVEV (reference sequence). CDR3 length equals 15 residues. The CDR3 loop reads CASSRAGTGGYEQYF. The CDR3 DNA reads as TGTGCCAGCAGTCGAGCCGGGACAGGGGGTTACGAGCAGTACTTC.